The TCR beta chain described here comes from a study of OX40 agonist ivuxolimab in advanced cancers. Autoimmune disease history or systemic immunosuppression led to patients being barred. Remarks on this clone: Its antigen is currently unknown.

Study observations and caveats: Expanded clones belonging to CD8+ T cells outnumbered, on average, those of CD4+. Part of the nonresponder group also had normalized T-cell clonal expansion that was low.

This table comes from immunoSEQ multiplex PCR, and its TCRdb copy is limited to in-frame clones, with some not included. This sample has tens of thousands of clones, with 94% found just once. This sample comprised CD4+ or CD8+ T cells sorted from blood, obtained in a trial of the OX40 agonist ivuxolimab. The receptor was isolated from an adult with an advanced solid tumor such as melanoma, head and neck, liver or kidney cancer.

CDR3 coding DNA: TGCGCCAGCAGGACAGGGGGGGGCACTGAAGCTTTCTTT. Translated, it gives CASRTGGGTEAFF. The chain is built from TRBV4-1 and TRBJ1-1; 9 bases map to TRBD1. Trimming took 6 bases from V and 4 from J; bases not matched to a gene: 3. Germline-derived CDR1 and CDR2 are MGHRA and YSYEKL. The length of the CDR3 is 13 residues.